This T cell receptor beta chain was identified during a study of immune heterogeneity within non-small cell lung tumors. Study in general: Among the tumors, several were squamous cell carcinomas, ten to eleven were non-squamous carcinomas and 1 was not otherwise specified.

TCR beta CDR3 was amplified by multiplex PCR, first round around 10 cycles, 32 V and 13 J primers. TCRdb called the multiplex PCR reads again in MiXCR, with one record for every CDR3 protein. The table shows approximately 19,000 distinct CDR3 sequences, with 28% occurring only once. A note on this clonotype: Its target is unknown.

The template consisted of bulk tumor genomic DNA, with about 0.65 ug used per sample. During surgery, each primary tumor gave multiple biopsies spaced as far apart as possible. These patients got curative surgery after being newly diagnosed with untreated non-small cell lung cancer. It was newly diagnosed non-small cell lung cancer patients having surgery with curative intent who served as donors. This CDR3 is 14 amino acids long. The V gene's germline CDR1 is SGHTA and CDR2 FQGTGA. V lost 5 bases to trimming and J lost 6 bases, with 13 bases between them. Points from the study as a whole: Clonality of local T cells correlated moderately but significantly with local tumor mutational burden (R approximately 0.37). Identical dominant CDR3 beta clonotypes spanned tumor sites within a patient, beside site-unique high-frequency clones.

The origin of this receptor is a man in his forties or fifties with non-small cell lung cancer. Sequences were obtained from lung tumor tissue. The chain uses TRBV7-3 and TRBJ2-2, with TRBD1 as a possible D gene (6 bases). The CDR3 DNA reads as TGTGCCAGCAGCCCACGTACAGGGTCCGGGGAGCTGTTTTTT. Translating it yields CASSPRTGSGELFF.